This is a list of T cell receptor beta chains from one sample in a study of blood T cell repertoires in COVID-19. The repertoire was sequenced with immunoSEQ multiplex PCR; TCRdb's copy has only in-frame clones and lacks some. The sample has some 200,000 clones; more than 75% are singletons. The sample taken for sequencing was peripheral blood. The origin of the receptors is an elderly man with acute or convalescent COVID-19. The CDR3 runs from the conserved cysteine through the conserved F or W. The D gene is left open where the match is weak. Rows may omit the clone size; those that give it use once, few, many or a size class.

clone_size,d_call,v_call,j_call,cdr3_nt,cdr3_aa
NA,TRBD1,TRBV7-2,TRBJ1-1,TGTGCCAGCAGGGAACCGGGACAGGGAGGGAGACGTACTGAAGCTTTCTTT,CASREPGQGGRRTEAFF
NA,NA,TRBV5-1,TRBJ2-1,TGCGCCAGCAGCTTGGTTAGACACCCCTCCTACAATGAGCAGTTCTTC,CASSLVRHPSYNEQFF
once,TRBD2,TRBV5-1,TRBJ2-5,TGCGCCAGCAGCTATATACCGACTAGCGCTCAAGAGACCCAGTACTTC,CASSYIPTSAQETQYF
NA,TRBD1,TRBV28,TRBJ2-7,TGTGCCAGCAGTGGGACAGGGTGGGGATCCTACGAGCAGTACTTC,CASSGTGWGSYEQYF
NA,TRBD1,TRBV6-5,TRBJ2-1,TGTGCCAGCAGTTACTCGGACAGGGCCCACAATGAGCAGTTCTTC,CASSYSDRAHNEQFF
NA,TRBD2,TRBV7-8,TRBJ2-3,TGTGCCAGCAGCTCGCGGACTAGCGGGAGTGGGGATACGCAGTATTTT,CASSSRTSGSGDTQYF
NA,TRBD1,TRBV27,TRBJ1-6,TGTGCCAGCAGTACCTCGACAGGGTGGTATAATTCACCCCTCCACTTT,CASSTSTGWYNSPLHF
NA,TRBD1,TRBV29-1,TRBJ1-2,TGCAGCGTCGACGGACAGGGGAGAAATGGCTACACCTTC,CSVDGQGRNGYTF
NA,TRBD2,TRBV5-6,TRBJ2-1,TGTGCCAGCAGCTTCGGGAGGGTCCACAATGAGCAGTTCTTC,CASSFGRVHNEQFF
NA,TRBD1,TRBV27,TRBJ2-7,TGTGCCAGCAGTTTGGCTCGGACAGGGAGTTACGAGCAGTACTTC,CASSLARTGSYEQYF